These T cell receptor beta chains were read from a single sample in a study of T cell responses to AZD1222 COVID-19 vaccine. TCRdb's table, derived via immunoSEQ multiplex PCR, lists solely in-frame clones and lacks some. The repertoire consists of about 170,000 clones, with over 85% occurring once and the leading ten covering about 3.9%. Here the sequenced sample was peripheral blood, taken on day 0 of AZD1222 vaccination. These TCRs come from an adult in good health. Each CDR3 is given with its conserved first and last residue. The D gene is left open where the match is weak. Not all rows give a size; the values are once, few, many and, for expanded clones, a class.

d_call,v_call,clone_size,j_call,cdr3_aa,cdr3_nt
TRBD1,TRBV7-8,NA,TRBJ1-1,CASSLRTGAEAFF,TGTGCCAGCAGCTTAAGGACAGGAGCTGAAGCTTTCTTT
NA,TRBV7-2,once,TRBJ1-5,CASSLGSEPTQPQHF,TGTGCCAGCAGCTTAGGTTCAGAGCCCACTCAGCCCCAGCATTTT
NA,TRBV4-2,NA,TRBJ2-1,CASSQESDSYNEQFF,TGTGCCAGCAGCCAAGAATCTGACTCCTACAATGAGCAGTTCTTC
NA,TRBV5-1,NA,TRBJ2-7,CASSLGGTESYEQYF,TGCGCCAGCAGCCTCGGCGGGACAGAAAGCTACGAGCAGTACTTC
NA,TRBV6-5,NA,TRBJ1-2,CASSNPGGNYGYTF,TGTGCCAGCAGTAACCCGGGGGGTAACTATGGCTACACCTTC
NA,TRBV10-1,NA,TRBJ2-4,CASSESTATLAKNIQYF,TGCGCCAGCAGTGAGTCGACAGCAACTCTAGCCAAAAACATTCAGTACTTC
TRBD1,TRBV29-1,NA,TRBJ1-1,CSALNPAGGMNTEAFF,TGCAGCGCTCTAAACCCGGCAGGGGGTATGAACACTGAAGCTTTCTTT
NA,TRBV7-9,once,TRBJ1-3,CASSLLSVSGNTIYF,TGTGCCAGCAGCTTACTCAGTGTCTCTGGAAACACCATATATTTT
TRBD2,TRBV11-2,NA,TRBJ2-5,CASSLAGGSETQYF,TGTGCCAGCAGCCTAGCGGGAGGGTCCGAGACCCAGTACTTC
NA,TRBV7-8,NA,TRBJ2-7,CASSLGGPSYEQYF,TGTGCCAGCAGCTTAGGTGGGCCCTCCTACGAGCAGTACTTC
NA,TRBV7-9,once,TRBJ1-4,CASSVRVGKDEKLFF,TGTGCCAGCAGCGTCCGGGTGGGGAAGGATGAAAAACTGTTTTTT
TRBD1,TRBV20-1,NA,TRBJ1-2,CSASQGVSESYGYTF,TGCAGTGCTAGTCAGGGGGTGAGTGAGAGCTATGGCTACACCTTC
NA,TRBV4-2,NA,TRBJ2-2,CASSQDRRLDTGELFF,TGTGCCAGCAGCCAAGATAGGCGACTCGACACCGGGGAGCTGTTTTTT
TRBD2,TRBV23-1,NA,TRBJ2-7,CASSQISGSSYEQYF,TGCGCCAGCAGTCAGATTAGCGGGAGCTCCTACGAGCAGTACTTC
NA,TRBV4-2,NA,TRBJ1-2,CASSQAGERYGYTF,TGTGCCAGCAGCCAAGCAGGGGAAAGATATGGCTACACCTTC
NA,TRBV11-2,NA,TRBJ2-7,CASSLAGESYEQYF,TGTGCCAGCAGCTTAGCGGGAGAGTCCTACGAGCAGTACTTC
NA,TRBV19,NA,TRBJ2-1,CASSTTPYNEQFF,TGTGCCAGTAGTACTACACCCTATAATGAGCAGTTCTTC
NA,TRBV29-1,few,TRBJ1-4,CSVEGRDSEKLFF,TGCAGCGTTGAAGGCAGGGATTCTGAAAAACTGTTTTTT
TRBD1,TRBV5-1,NA,TRBJ2-7,CASSLGQGFNEQYF,TGCGCCAGCAGCTTGGGACAGGGGTTTAACGAGCAGTACTTC
NA,TRBV29-1,NA,TRBJ1-2,CSVGNRDYGYTF,TGCAGCGTTGGCAACAGGGACTATGGCTACACCTTC
TRBD1,TRBV30,NA,TRBJ2-5,CAWRSGTGGETQYF,TGTGCCTGGAGATCCGGGACAGGAGGTGAGACCCAGTACTTC
TRBD1,TRBV11-2,once,TRBJ1-5,CASSTRGEDQPQHF,TGTGCCAGCAGCACCAGGGGGGAGGATCAGCCCCAGCATTTT
TRBD1,TRBV24-1,NA,TRBJ1-2,CATKGGGDYGYTF,TGTGCCACCAAGGGAGGGGGCGACTATGGCTACACCTTC
NA,TRBV20-1,once,TRBJ1-1,CSARVGPEAFF,TGCAGTGCTAGAGTAGGCCCTGAAGCTTTCTTT
NA,TRBV4-1,NA,TRBJ2-3,CASSQGGLDTQYF,TGCGCCAGCAGCCAAGGCGGCTTAGATACGCAGTATTTT
TRBD1,TRBV27,NA,TRBJ1-1,CASNGQGADTEAFF,TGTGCCAGCAACGGACAGGGGGCTGACACTGAAGCTTTCTTT
NA,TRBV3-1/TRBV3-2,NA,TRBJ1-6,CASSQDNSPLHF,TGTGCCAGCAGCCAAGATAATTCACCCCTCCACTTT
TRBD1,TRBV27,NA,TRBJ1-5,CASSFSTGGENQPQHF,TGTGCCAGCAGTTTCTCTACAGGGGGCGAAAATCAGCCCCAGCATTTT
NA,TRBV4-1,NA,TRBJ2-1,CASSQVPGSYNEQFF,TGCGCCAGCAGCCAAGTCCCCGGGAGCTACAATGAGCAGTTCTTC
NA,TRBV25-1,NA,TRBJ2-1,CASSEWDNEQFF,TGTGCCAGCAGTGAATGGGATAATGAGCAGTTCTTC
NA,TRBV4-2,NA,TRBJ1-1,CASSRGRDGVNTEAFF,TGTGCCAGCAGCCGGGGACGGGACGGGGTGAACACTGAAGCTTTCTTT
TRBD1,TRBV6-6,once,TRBJ1-4,CASTSGQSNEKLFF,TGTGCCAGCACCTCGGGACAGTCTAATGAAAAACTGTTTTTT
NA,TRBV11-1,NA,TRBJ1-1,CASSLDPNPTEAFF,TGTGCCAGCAGCCTAGATCCCAACCCCACTGAAGCTTTCTTT
TRBD2,TRBV6-4,NA,TRBJ2-1,CASSGLAGGRTEQFF,TGTGCCAGCAGTGGTCTAGCGGGGGGGCGGACTGAGCAGTTCTTC
NA,TRBV14,once,TRBJ1-1,CASSPTVDPIEAFF,TGTGCCAGCAGCCCTACAGTAGACCCGATTGAAGCTTTCTTT
NA,TRBV16,once,TRBJ1-1,CASQNVWTAAFF,TGTGCCAGCCAAAATGTATGGACAGCCGCTTTCTTT
TRBD1,TRBV6-1,once,TRBJ1-4,CASSDETGGNEKLFF,TGTGCCAGCAGTGACGAGACAGGGGGTAACGAAAAACTGTTTTTT
NA,TRBV2,NA,TRBJ2-5,CASSGTAIPEETQYF,TGTGCCAGCAGTGGGACAGCGATACCTGAAGAGACCCAGTACTTC
NA,TRBV4-2,once,TRBJ1-2,CASSQESSGGGYGYTF,TGTGCCAGCAGCCAAGAGAGCTCTGGGGGAGGGTATGGCTACACCTTC
NA,TRBV19,NA,TRBJ1-5,CASSTPRGMGNQPQHF,TGTGCCAGTAGTACTCCCAGGGGTATGGGCAATCAGCCCCAGCATTTT
NA,TRBV7-9,NA,TRBJ1-3,CASSLSRGTGNTIYF,TGTGCCAGCAGCTTATCCCGGGGGACTGGAAACACCATATATTTT
TRBD1,TRBV7-9,NA,TRBJ2-7,CASSGWDRGLEQYF,TGTGCCAGCAGCGGGTGGGACAGGGGGCTCGAGCAGTACTTC
TRBD1,TRBV4-2,NA,TRBJ2-7,CASSQGEGQGAGEQYF,TGTGCCAGCAGCCAAGGGGAGGGACAGGGGGCGGGTGAGCAGTACTTC
NA,TRBV5-1,once,TRBJ1-1,CASSPGEGAAVNTEAFF,TGCGCCAGCAGTCCCGGGGAGGGTGCCGCGGTGAACACTGAAGCTTTCTTT
NA,TRBV5-1,NA,TRBJ1-1,CASSFQGNTEAFF,TGCGCCAGCAGCTTTCAGGGGAACACTGAAGCTTTCTTT
NA,TRBV5-8,NA,TRBJ1-6,CASSLMRGNSPLHF,TGTGCCAGCAGCTTAATGCGGGGCAATTCACCCCTCCACTTT
TRBD2,TRBV5-8,NA,TRBJ2-5,CASTGLAGTKETQYF,TGTGCCAGCACGGGACTAGCGGGGACAAAAGAGACCCAGTACTTC
TRBD1,TRBV7-9,NA,TRBJ1-1,CASSPRTGATEAFF,TGTGCCAGCAGCCCAAGGACAGGGGCCACTGAAGCTTTCTTT
NA,TRBV28,NA,TRBJ1-5,CASSFPAGAFNQPQHF,TGTGCCAGCAGTTTCCCGGCAGGGGCCTTCAATCAGCCCCAGCATTTT
NA,TRBV5-6,NA,TRBJ1-5,CASSGGTENQPQHF,TGTGCCAGCAGCGGAGGGACTGAAAATCAGCCCCAGCATTTT
TRBD1,TRBV9,NA,TRBJ1-2,CASSDDTRVQGANYTF,TGTGCCAGCAGCGACGACACGAGGGTGCAGGGGGCGAACTACACCTTC
TRBD1,TRBV5-4,NA,TRBJ2-1,CASSLQGGNEQFF,TGTGCCAGCAGCCTACAGGGGGGCAATGAGCAGTTCTTC
NA,TRBV28,NA,TRBJ1-2,CASSSTSGTLMGYTF,TGTGCCAGCAGTTCTACATCCGGGACGCTGATGGGCTACACCTTC
NA,TRBV12-3/TRBV12-4,NA,TRBJ1-2,CASSLQGQYGYTF,TGTGCCAGCAGTTTACAGGGGCAGTATGGCTACACCTTC
NA,TRBV27,NA,TRBJ1-4,CASSLSGTYNEKLFF,TGTGCCAGCAGTTTATCGGGAACTTATAATGAAAAACTGTTTTTT